One sample yielded the 9 T cell receptor beta chains listed below, sequenced in a study of OX40 agonist ivuxolimab in advanced cancers. Only in-frame clones appear in the TCRdb table, and some are missing; sequencing was by immunoSEQ multiplex PCR. The sample contains just under 45,000 clones, about 80% of which appear only once. The sample was CD4+ or CD8+ T cells sorted from blood, taken in a trial of the OX40 agonist ivuxolimab. The receptors here all came from an adult with an advanced solid tumor such as melanoma, head and neck, liver or kidney cancer.

This rearrangement joins TRBV10-3 to TRBJ2-3; D not resolved. There are 14 residues in the CDR3. Trimming cost V 6 bases and J 0 bases, with 10 bases left between them. The V gene's germline CDR1 is ENHRY and CDR2 SYGVKD. This CDR3 is CAISPSTSTDTQYF. The CDR3 DNA reads TGTGCCATCAGCCCATCGACTAGCACAGATACGCAGTATTTT.

The V and J genes are TRBV10-3 and TRBJ1-2; 7 nucleotides match TRBD1. This CDR3 is built from 14 residues. The J segment lost 0 bases and the V segment lost 3 bases, leaving 1 base of the junction unmatched. Germline CDR1 and CDR2: ENHRY and SYGVKD. Here the CDR3 DNA reads TGTGCCATCAGTGAAGGGACAGCTAACTATGGCTACACCTTC. This encodes CAISEGTANYGYTF.

The chain is built from TRBV6-6 and TRBJ1-3, with a weak D call TRBD1 (6 bases). CDR3 length equals 15 residues. V lost 6 bases and J lost 7, with 19 bases in between. Germline CDR1 is MNHNY and CDR2 is SVGAGI (reference sequence). This CDR3 is CASRPGGGRGNTIYF. The CDR3 nucleotides read TGTGCCAGCAGACCAGGAGGGGGGAGGGGGAACACCATATATTTT.

This rearrangement joins TRBV6-5 to TRBJ1-1, with 8 bases identical to TRBD1. Germline V gene lookup returns CDR1 MNHEY and CDR2 SVGAGI. The CDR3 totals 12 residues. J lost 9 bases, V lost 10 bases, and 10 bases had no gene match. This CDR3 reads CATRPNRGKAFF. The CDR3 DNA is TGTGCCACCCGACCGAACAGGGGGAAAGCTTTCTTT.

The genes are TRBV2 and TRBJ1-3; a weak D match, TRBD1 (6 bases). Germline assignment: CDR1 SNHLY and CDR2 FYNNEI. The germline V and J ends were trimmed by 4 bases and 1 base, with 11 bases remaining between them. There are 15 residues in the CDR3. CDR3 sequence: CASSGVGGSGNTIYF. In DNA form, the CDR3 reads TGTGCCAGCAGTGGTGTAGGGGGGTCTGGAAACACCATATATTTT.

V gene TRBV19 combines with J gene TRBJ2-7; 8 nucleotides align to TRBD1. Germline V CDR1 and CDR2: LNHDA, SQIVND (reference sequence). The CDR3 is 15 amino acids. J gave up 4 bases and V 4 bases, and 9 bases lay outside the gene matches. For the CDR3, the DNA is TGTGCCAGTAGTACCAGTGGACAGGGCCAATACGAGCAGTACTTC. Its protein is CASSTSGQGQYEQYF. Supplemented by reference TRBV19 and TRBJ2-7, the full variable domain reads DGGITQSPKYLFRKEGQNVTLSCEQNLNHDAMYWYRQDPGQGLRLIYYSQIVNDFQKGDIAEGYSVSREKKESFPLTVTSAQKNPTAFYLCASSTSGQGQYEQYFGPGTRLTVT.

The chain employs TRBV19 and TRBJ1-4, with D unclear. V was clipped by 3 bases and J by 8 bases, with 16 bases between them. This CDR3 region has 15 residues. Per germline, CDR1 LNHDA and CDR2 SQIVND (reference sequence). CDR3 coding DNA: TGTGCCAGTAGTATGGGTGGCACCATCCGGGAAAAACTGTTTTTT. This encodes CASSMGGTIREKLFF.

This sequence joins TRBV7-3 and TRBJ2-5; tentatively, D is TRBD1 or TRBD2 (6 bases each). Trimming left V 5 bases short and J 1 base short, with 14 bases between. Germline V gene data show CDR1 as SGHTA and CDR2 as FQGTGA. The CDR3 is 15 amino acids. The CDR3 loop reads CASSRVRGPQETQYF. The CDR3 DNA follows: TGTGCCAGCAGCCGTGTCCGGGGGCCCCAAGAGACCCAGTACTTC.

The chain has TRBV18 and TRBJ1-1, with TRBD1 as a possible D gene (6 bases). Germline CDR1 and CDR2: KGHSH and LQKENI. The V gene lost 2 bases and the J gene lost 3 bases, with 16 bases spanning the gap. The CDR3 contains 16 residues. CDR3 amino acids: CASSPGRMRQDTEAFF. The DNA of the CDR3 is TGTGCCAGCTCACCAGGCCGGATGCGACAGGACACTGAAGCTTTCTTT.